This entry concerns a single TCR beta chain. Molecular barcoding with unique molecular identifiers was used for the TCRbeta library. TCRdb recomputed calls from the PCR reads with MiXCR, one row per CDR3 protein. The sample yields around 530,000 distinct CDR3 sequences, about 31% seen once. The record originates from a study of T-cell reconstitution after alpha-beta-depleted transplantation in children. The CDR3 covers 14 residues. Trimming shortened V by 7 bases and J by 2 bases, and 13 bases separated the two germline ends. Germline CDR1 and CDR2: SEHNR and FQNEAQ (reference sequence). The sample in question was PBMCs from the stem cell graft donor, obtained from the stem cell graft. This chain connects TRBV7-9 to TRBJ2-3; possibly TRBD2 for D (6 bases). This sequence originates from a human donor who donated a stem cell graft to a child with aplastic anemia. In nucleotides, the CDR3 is TGTGCCAGCATCCAGGAGGGGTTCACAGATACGCAGTATTTT. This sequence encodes CASIQEGFTDTQYF.